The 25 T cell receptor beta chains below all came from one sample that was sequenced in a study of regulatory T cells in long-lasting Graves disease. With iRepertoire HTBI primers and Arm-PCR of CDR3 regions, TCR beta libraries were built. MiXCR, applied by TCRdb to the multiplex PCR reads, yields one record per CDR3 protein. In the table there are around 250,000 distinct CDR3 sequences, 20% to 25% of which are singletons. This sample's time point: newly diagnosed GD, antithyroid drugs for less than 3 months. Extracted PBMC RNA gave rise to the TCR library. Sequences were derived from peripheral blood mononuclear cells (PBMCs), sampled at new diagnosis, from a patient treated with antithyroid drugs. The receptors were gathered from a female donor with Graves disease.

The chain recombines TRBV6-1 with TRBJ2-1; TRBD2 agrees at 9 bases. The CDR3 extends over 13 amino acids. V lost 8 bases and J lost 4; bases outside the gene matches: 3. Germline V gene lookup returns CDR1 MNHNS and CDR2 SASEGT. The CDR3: CASAGGGYNEQFF. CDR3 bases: TGTGCCAGCGCGGGGGGGGGTTACAATGAGCAGTTCTTC.

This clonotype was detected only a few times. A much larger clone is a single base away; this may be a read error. In nucleotides, the CDR3 is TGTGCCGGCAGCTCCCAGGGGGGGTCGAACACTGAAGCTTTCTTT. Its protein product is CAGSSQGGSNTEAFF. V is TRBV7-3 and J is TRBJ1-1, with 7 nucleotides matching TRBD1. The CDR3 runs to 15 residues. The germline V gene encodes CDR1 SGHTA and CDR2 FQGTGA.

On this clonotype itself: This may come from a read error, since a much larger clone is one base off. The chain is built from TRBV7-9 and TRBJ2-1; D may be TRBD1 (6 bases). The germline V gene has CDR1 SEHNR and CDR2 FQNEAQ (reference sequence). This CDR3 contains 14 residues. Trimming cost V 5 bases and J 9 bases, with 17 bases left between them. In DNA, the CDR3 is TGTGCCAGCAGCCACCGACAGGTTCAGGGTGAGCAGTTCTTC. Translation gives CASSHRQVQGEQFF. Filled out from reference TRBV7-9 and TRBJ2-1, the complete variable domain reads DTGVSQNPRHKITKRGQNVTFRCDPISEHNRLYWYRQTLGQGPEFLTYFQNEAQLEKSRLLSDRFSAERPKGSFSTLEIQRTEQGDSAMYLCASSHRQVQGEQFFGPGTRLTVL.

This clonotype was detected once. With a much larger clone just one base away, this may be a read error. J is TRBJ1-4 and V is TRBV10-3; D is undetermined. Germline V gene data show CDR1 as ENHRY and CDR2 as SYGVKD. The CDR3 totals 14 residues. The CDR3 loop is CAIKPDATNERLFF. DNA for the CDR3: TGTGCCATCAAACCGGATGCAACTAATGAAAGACTGTTTTTT.

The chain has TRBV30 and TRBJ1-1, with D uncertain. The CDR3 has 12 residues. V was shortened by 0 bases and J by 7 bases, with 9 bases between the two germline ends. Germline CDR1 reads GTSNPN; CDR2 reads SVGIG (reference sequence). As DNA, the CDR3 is TGTGCCTGGAGTGTGGGCGGGAATGAAGCTTTCTTT. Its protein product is CAWSVGGNEAFF.

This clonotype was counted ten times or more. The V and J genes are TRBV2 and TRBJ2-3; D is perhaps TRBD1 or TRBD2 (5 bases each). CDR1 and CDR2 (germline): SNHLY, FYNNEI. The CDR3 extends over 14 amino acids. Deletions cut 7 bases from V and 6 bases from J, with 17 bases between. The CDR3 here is CASNPALGVDTQYF. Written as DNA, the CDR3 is TGTGCCAGCAACCCGGCATTGGGGGTGGATACGCAGTATTTT.

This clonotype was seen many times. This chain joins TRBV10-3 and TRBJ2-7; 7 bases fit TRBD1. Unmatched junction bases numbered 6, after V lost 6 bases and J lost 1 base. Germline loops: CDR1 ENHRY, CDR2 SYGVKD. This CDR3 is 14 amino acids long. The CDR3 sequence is CAIRRTGASYEQYF. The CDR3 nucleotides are TGTGCCATCAGAAGGACAGGAGCTTCCTACGAGCAGTACTTC.

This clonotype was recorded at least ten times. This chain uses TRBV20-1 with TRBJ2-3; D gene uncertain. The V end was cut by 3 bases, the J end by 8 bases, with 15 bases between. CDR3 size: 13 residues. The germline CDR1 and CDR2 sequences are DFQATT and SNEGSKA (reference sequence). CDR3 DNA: TGCAGTGCTAGTAGGCCAGAGTGGGGTACGCAGTATTTT. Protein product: CSASRPEWGTQYF.

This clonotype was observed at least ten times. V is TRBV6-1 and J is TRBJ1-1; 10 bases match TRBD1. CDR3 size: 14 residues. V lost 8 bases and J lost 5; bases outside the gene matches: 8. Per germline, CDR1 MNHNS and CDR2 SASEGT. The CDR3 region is CASGRQGATTEAFF. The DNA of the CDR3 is TGTGCCAGCGGGAGACAGGGGGCGACGACTGAAGCTTTCTTT.

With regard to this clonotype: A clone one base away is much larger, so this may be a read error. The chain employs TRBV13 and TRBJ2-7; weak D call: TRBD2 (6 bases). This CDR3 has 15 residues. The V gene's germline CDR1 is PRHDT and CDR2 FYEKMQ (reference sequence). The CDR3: CASSPGDRSSYKQYF. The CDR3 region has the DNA TGTGCCAGCAGCCCGGGGGACCGAAGCTCCTACAAGCAGTACTTC.

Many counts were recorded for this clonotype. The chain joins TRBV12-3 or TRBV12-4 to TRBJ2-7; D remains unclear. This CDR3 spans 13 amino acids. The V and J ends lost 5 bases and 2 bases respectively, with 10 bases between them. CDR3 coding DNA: TGTGCCAGCAGTGGAACACTAACCTACGAGCAGTACTTC. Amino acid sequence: CASSGTLTYEQYF.

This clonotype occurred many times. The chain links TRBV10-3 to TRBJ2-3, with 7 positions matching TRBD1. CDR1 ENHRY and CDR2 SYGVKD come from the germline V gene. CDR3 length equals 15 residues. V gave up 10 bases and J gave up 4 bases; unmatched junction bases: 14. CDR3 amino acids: CATASGTELSDTQYF. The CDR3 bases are TGTGCCACGGCCTCCGGGACAGAGCTGTCAGATACGCAGTATTTT.

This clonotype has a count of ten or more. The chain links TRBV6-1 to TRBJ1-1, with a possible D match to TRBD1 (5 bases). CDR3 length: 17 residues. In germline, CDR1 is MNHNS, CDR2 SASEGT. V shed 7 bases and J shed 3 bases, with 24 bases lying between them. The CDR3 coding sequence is TGTGCCAGCATCCAACCCCCAGGGTCCCGTTCGGACACTGAAGCTTTCTTT. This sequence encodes CASIQPPGSRSDTEAFF.

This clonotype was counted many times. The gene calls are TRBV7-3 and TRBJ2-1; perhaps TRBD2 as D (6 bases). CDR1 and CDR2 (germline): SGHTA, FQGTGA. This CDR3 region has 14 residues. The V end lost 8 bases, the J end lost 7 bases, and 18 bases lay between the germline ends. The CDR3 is CASAGGASLNEQFF. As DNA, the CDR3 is TGTGCCAGCGCGGGCGGGGCTTCACTAAATGAGCAGTTCTTC.

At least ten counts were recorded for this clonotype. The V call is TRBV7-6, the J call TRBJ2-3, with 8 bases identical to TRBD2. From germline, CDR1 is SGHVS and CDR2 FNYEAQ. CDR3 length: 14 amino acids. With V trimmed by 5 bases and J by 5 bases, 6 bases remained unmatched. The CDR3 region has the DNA TGTGCCAGCAGCCGGGGACTAGGACTAGATACGCAGTATTTT. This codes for CASSRGLGLDTQYF.

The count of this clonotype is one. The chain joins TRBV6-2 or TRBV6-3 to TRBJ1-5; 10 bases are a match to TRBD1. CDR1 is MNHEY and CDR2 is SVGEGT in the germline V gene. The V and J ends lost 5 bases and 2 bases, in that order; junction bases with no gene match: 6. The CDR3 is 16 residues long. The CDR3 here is CASSVSGTGGNQPQHF. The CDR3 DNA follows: TGTGCCAGCAGTGTCTCCGGGACAGGGGGCAATCAGCCCCAGCATTTT.

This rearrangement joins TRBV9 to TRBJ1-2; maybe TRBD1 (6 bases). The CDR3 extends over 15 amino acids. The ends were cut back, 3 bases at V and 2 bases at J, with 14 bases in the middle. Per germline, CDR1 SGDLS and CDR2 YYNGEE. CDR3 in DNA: TGTGCCAGCAGCGCTGAACAGGGTGTCAACTATGGCTACACCTTC. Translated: CASSAEQGVNYGYTF.

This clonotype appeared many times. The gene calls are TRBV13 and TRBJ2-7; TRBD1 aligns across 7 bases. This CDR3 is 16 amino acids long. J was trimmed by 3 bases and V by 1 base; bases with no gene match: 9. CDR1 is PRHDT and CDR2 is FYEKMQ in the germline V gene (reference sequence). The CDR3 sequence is CASSLVPGTVYYEQYF. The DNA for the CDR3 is TGTGCCAGCAGCTTAGTCCCCGGGACAGTGTACTACGAGCAGTACTTC.

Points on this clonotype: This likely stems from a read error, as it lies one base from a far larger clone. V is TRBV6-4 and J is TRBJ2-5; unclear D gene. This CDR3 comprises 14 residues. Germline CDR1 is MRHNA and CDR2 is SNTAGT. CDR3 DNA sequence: TGTGTCAGCCGCCGCAGTGTACCGAGGGAGACCCAGTACTTC. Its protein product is CVSRRSVPRETQYF.

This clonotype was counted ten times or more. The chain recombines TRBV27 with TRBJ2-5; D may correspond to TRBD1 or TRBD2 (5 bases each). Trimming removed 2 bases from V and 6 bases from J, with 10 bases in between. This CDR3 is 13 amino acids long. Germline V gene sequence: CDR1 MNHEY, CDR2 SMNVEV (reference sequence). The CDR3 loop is CASSLGGDKTQYF. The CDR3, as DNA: TGTGCCAGCAGTTTAGGGGGAGACAAGACCCAGTACTTC.

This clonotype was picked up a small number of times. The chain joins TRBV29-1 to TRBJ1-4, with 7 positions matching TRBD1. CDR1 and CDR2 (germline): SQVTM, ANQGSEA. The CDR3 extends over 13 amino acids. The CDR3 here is CGVERGRTEKLFF. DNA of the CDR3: TGCGGGGTGGAGAGGGGGCGGACGGAAAAACTGTTTTTT. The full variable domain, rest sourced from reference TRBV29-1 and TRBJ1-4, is SAVISQKPSRDICQRGTSLTIQCQVDSQVTMMFWYRQQPGQSLTLIATANQGSEATYESGFVIDKFPISRPNLTFSTLTVSNMSPEDSSIYLCGVERGRTEKLFFGSGTQLSVL.

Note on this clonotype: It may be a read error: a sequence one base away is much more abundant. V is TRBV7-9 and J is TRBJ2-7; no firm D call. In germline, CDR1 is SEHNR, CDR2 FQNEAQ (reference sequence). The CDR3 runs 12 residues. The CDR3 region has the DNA TGTGCCAGCAGCTTTAGTGTCTACGAGCAGCACTTC. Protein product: CASSFSVYEQHF.

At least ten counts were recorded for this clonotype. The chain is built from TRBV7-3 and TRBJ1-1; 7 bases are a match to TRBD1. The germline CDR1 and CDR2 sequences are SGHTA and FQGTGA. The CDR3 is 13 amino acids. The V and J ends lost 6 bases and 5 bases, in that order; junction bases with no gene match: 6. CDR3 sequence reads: CASRQGRKTEAFF. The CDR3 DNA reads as TGTGCCAGCAGACAGGGGAGAAAAACTGAAGCTTTCTTT.

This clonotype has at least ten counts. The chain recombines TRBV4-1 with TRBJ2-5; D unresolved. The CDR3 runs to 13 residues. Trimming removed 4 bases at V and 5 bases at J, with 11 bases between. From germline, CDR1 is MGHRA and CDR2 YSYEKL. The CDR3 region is CASSRGDFETQYF. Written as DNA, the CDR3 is TGCGCCAGCAGCCGAGGAGATTTTGAGACCCAGTACTTC.

CDR3 nucleotides: TGCAGCGCTGGGACGGCCAATTCACCCCTCCACTTT. As protein: CSAGTANSPLHF. The genes are TRBV29-1 and TRBJ1-6; tentative D call: TRBD1 (5 bases). Trimming shortened V by 7 bases and J by 7 bases, and 11 bases separated the two germline ends. CDR3 length equals 12 residues. Germline CDR1 reads SQVTM; CDR2 reads ANQGSEA.